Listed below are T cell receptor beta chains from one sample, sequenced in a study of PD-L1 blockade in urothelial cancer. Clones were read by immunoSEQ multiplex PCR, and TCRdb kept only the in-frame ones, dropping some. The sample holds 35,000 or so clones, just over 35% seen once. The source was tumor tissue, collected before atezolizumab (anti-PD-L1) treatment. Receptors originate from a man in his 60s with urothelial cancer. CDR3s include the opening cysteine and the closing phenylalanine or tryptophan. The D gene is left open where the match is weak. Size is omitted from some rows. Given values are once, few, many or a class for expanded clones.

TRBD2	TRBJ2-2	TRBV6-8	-	CASSLTGTSGTGELFF	TGTGCCAGCAGCTTAACCGGGACTAGCGGTACCGGGGAGCTGTTTTTT
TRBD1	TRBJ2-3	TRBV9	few	CASSVGRQGGPLSTDTQYF	TGTGCCAGCAGCGTAGGACGACAGGGGGGCCCCTTATCCACAGATACGCAGTATTTT
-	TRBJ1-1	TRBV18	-	CASSEDSQGEAFF	TGTGCCAGCTCAGAGGACAGCCAGGGTGAAGCTTTCTTT
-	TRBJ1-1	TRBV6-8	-	CAISGARGNTEAFF	TGTGCCATCAGTGGAGCAAGGGGAAACACTGAAGCTTTCTTT
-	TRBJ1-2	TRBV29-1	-	CSVAQGSYGYTF	TGCAGCGTAGCACAGGGTTCCTATGGCTACACCTTC
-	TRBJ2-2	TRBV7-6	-	CASSLTGALRTGELFF	TGTGCCAGCAGCCTTACAGGAGCGCTTAGGACCGGGGAGCTGTTTTTT
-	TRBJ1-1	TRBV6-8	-	CAIKERGLNTEAFF	TGTGCCATCAAAGAACGGGGATTGAACACTGAAGCTTTCTTT
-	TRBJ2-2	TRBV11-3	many	CASSLGLTGVGELFF	TGTGCCAGCAGCTTAGGACTAACGGGAGTCGGGGAGCTGTTTTTT
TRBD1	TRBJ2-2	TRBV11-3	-	CASSQVYQGAGELFF	TGTGCCAGCAGCCAAGTATACCAGGGGGCCGGGGAGCTGTTTTTT
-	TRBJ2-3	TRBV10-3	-	CAISESIHDTDTQYF	TGTGCCATCAGTGAGTCCATCCACGACACAGATACGCAGTATTTT
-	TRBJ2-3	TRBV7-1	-	CASSFPGGTTQYF	TGTGCCAGCAGCTTCCCCGGCGGGACTACGCAGTATTTT
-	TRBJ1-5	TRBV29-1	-	CSVARGDGNQPQHF	TGCAGCGTTGCCAGGGGTGATGGCAATCAGCCCCAGCATTTT
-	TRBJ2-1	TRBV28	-	CASTPLRGEQFF	TGTGCCAGCACGCCCTTGAGGGGTGAGCAGTTCTTC
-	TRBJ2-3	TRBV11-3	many	CASSPLGASTDTQYF	TGTGCCAGCAGCCCCCTTGGAGCTAGCACAGATACGCAGTATTTT
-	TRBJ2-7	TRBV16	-	CASSQYSAGSYEQYF	TGTGCCAGCAGCCAATATTCTGCAGGGAGCTACGAGCAGTACTTC
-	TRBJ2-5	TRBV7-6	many	CASSFGAIVETQYF	TGTGCCAGCAGCTTTGGGGCAATTGTGGAGACCCAGTACTTC
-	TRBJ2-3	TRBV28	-	CASKFSFEGALDTQYF	TGTGCCAGCAAATTTAGCTTCGAGGGTGCCCTAGATACGCAGTATTTT
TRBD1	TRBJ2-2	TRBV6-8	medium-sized	CASRGTGRTGELFF	TGTGCCAGCAGGGGGACAGGGAGGACCGGGGAGCTGTTTTTT
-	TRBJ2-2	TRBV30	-	CAWSVLGTPNTGELFF	TGTGCCTGGAGTGTACTTGGCACCCCGAACACCGGGGAGCTGTTTTTT
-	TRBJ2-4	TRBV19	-	CASTLPNIQYF	TGTGCCAGTACCCTCCCAAACATTCAGTACTTC
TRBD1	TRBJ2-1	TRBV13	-	CASRPSDREFIDEQFF	TGTGCCAGCAGACCCTCGGACAGGGAGTTTATAGATGAGCAGTTCTTC
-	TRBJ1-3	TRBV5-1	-	CASSRDLSSENTIYF	TGCGCCAGCAGCCGCGACCTGAGCTCTGAAAACACCATATATTTT
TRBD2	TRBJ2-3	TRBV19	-	CASSTRISTSGTDTQYF	TGTGCCAGTAGTACACGGATATCGACTAGCGGCACAGATACGCAGTATTTT
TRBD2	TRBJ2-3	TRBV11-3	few	CASSLGTSGRIRDTQYF	TGTGCCAGCAGCTTAGGTACTAGCGGGAGGATCAGAGATACGCAGTATTTT
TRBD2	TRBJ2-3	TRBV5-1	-	CASSGGLAGGTDTQYF	TGCGCCAGCAGCGGGGGACTAGCGGGGGGCACAGATACGCAGTATTTT
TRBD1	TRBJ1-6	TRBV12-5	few	CASGRGRGSPLHF	TGTGCTAGCGGGAGGGGGCGCGGTTCACCCCTCCACTTT
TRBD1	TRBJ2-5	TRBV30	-	CAWDDRGQETQYF	TGTGCCTGGGATGACAGGGGCCAAGAGACCCAGTACTTC
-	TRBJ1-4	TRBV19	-	CASSTVGLATNEKLFF	TGTGCCAGTAGTACCGTGGGACTCGCAACTAATGAAAAACTGTTTTTT
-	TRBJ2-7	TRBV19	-	CASNEGPTYEQYF	TGTGCCAGTAATGAAGGGCCTACCTACGAGCAGTACTTC
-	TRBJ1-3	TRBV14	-	CARNRVSAGNTIYF	TGTGCCAGGAACAGGGTGTCTGCTGGAAACACCATATATTTT
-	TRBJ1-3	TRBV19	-	CASSIEGIGNTIYF	TGTGCCAGTAGTATAGAGGGAATTGGAAACACCATATATTTT
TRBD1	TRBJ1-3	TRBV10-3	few	CAIRSTGGDGNTIYF	TGTGCCATCAGGAGTACAGGGGGGGATGGAAACACCATATATTTT
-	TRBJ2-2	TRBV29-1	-	CSVAIYSTGELFF	TGCAGCGTCGCAATTTATAGCACCGGGGAGCTGTTTTTT
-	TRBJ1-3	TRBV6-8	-	CASGGPTSGNTIYF	TGTGCCAGCGGGGGACCGACCTCTGGAAACACCATATATTTT
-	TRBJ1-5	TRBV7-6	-	CASSSDGGNQPQHF	TGTGCCAGCAGCTCGGACGGGGGCAATCAGCCCCAGCATTTT
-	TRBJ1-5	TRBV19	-	CASSIGGSYQPQHF	TGTGCCAGTAGTATAGGCGGCAGTTATCAGCCCCAGCATTTT
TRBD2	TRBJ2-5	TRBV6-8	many	CATTSGGETQYF	TGTGCCACCACTAGCGGGGGCGAGACCCAGTACTTC
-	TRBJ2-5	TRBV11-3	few	CASSLVITSETQYF	TGTGCCAGCAGCTTAGTAATCACTAGCGAGACCCAGTACTTC
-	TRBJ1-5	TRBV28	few	CASSPYQFSNQPQHF	TGTGCCAGCAGTCCCTACCAATTTAGCAATCAGCCCCAGCATTTT
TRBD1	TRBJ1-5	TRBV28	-	CASSSGQGSWAQHF	TGTGCCAGCAGCTCGGGACAGGGGAGTTGGGCCCAGCATTTT
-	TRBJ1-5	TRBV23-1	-	CATGNRTPVNNQPQHF	TGCGCCACCGGGAATCGGACTCCGGTGAACAATCAGCCCCAGCATTTT
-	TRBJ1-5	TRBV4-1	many	CASSQDVGGTSNQPQHF	TGCGCCAGCAGCCAAGATGTGGGCGGGACTAGCAATCAGCCCCAGCATTTT
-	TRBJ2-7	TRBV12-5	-	CASAFEAIYEQYF	TGTGCTAGTGCCTTTGAGGCCATCTACGAGCAGTACTTC
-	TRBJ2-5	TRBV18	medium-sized	CASSPRMETQYF	TGTGCCAGCTCACCAAGGATGGAGACCCAGTACTTC
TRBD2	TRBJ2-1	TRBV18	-	CASSPGTSGVNEQFF	TGTGCCAGCTCACCCGGGACTAGCGGAGTCAATGAGCAGTTCTTC
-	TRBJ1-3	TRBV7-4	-	CASSLDGSGNTIYF	TGTGCCAGCAGCTTAGATGGCTCTGGAAACACCATATATTTT
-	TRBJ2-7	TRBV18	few	CASSPGTKALSDEQYF	TGTGCCAGCTCACCAGGGACAAAGGCCCTCTCGGACGAGCAGTACTTC
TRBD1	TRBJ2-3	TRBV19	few	CASSHIGQGDTDTQYF	TGTGCCAGTAGCCATATCGGACAGGGGGACACAGATACGCAGTATTTT
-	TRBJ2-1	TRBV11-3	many	CASSLGFRYSNEQFF	TGTGCCAGCAGCTTAGGGTTTCGGTATAGCAATGAGCAGTTCTTC
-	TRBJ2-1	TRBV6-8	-	CASSANGRTTYNEQFF	TGTGCCAGCAGTGCTAACGGGAGAACAACCTACAATGAGCAGTTCTTC
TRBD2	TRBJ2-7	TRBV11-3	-	CASRYSGIPSYEQYF	TGTGCCAGCAGATATAGCGGGATACCATCCTACGAGCAGTACTTC
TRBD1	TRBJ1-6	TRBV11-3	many	CASSLTGGTGSPLHF	TGTGCCAGCAGCTTGACAGGGGGAACGGGTTCACCCCTCCACTTT